This T cell receptor beta chain emerged from a study of blood T cells in healthy people across ages. The CDR3 is 12 residues long. Germline values: CDR1 MGHDK, CDR2 SYGVNS. With 7 bases removed from V and 3 bases from J, the gap between germline ends came to 9 bases. Study-level findings and limits: The study lacked donor CMV status, which possibly confounded expanded clonotype changes.

Every donor contributed ten milliliters of peripheral blood by blood draw. A remark on this clonotype: Its target is not known.

Through a sample-barcoded 5' primer and a J-beta primer mix, a second PCR was run for about 6 to 11 cycles. Each cDNA molecule received a tag from a template-switch adaptor that had 12 random nucleotides. No fewer than 3 million CDR3-containing paired-end reads came from each sample. TCRdb re-derived calls from the 5' RACE reads in MiXCR, one entry per CDR3 protein. The sample shows about 1.1 million distinct CDR3 sequences, 35% to 40% of them seen only once. The receptor was derived from a man aged 18 to 30 in good health. The chain combines TRBV25-1 with TRBJ1-1; D gene uncertain. Sequences were obtained from blood. CDR3 residues: CASNDGYTEAFF. In DNA form, the CDR3 reads TGTGCCAGCAACGACGGTTACACTGAAGCTTTCTTT.